These 22 T cell receptor beta chains were all obtained from the same sample, sequenced in a study of blood T cell repertoires in COVID-19. Data came from immunoSEQ multiplex PCR; TCRdb stores just in-frame clones and leaves some out. This table holds under 70,000 clones, about nine tenths found once. Sequenced material: peripheral blood. These receptors all come from a woman aged 60-75 years with active or convalescent COVID-19.

The V gene is TRBV11-2, the J gene TRBJ1-6; TRBD1 aligns across 8 bases. The CDR3 length is 14 residues. J lost 8 bases, V lost 5 bases, and 5 bases had no gene match. CDR1 is SGHAT, CDR2 FQNNGV, per germline. CDR3 amino acids: CASSHRGSDSPLHF. The CDR3, as DNA: TGTGCCAGCAGCCACAGGGGGAGTGATTCACCCCTCCACTTT.

This clone was picked up one time. This sequence joins TRBV3-1 (or the pseudogene TRBV3-2) and TRBJ2-7; TRBD2 matches at 11 bases. The length of the CDR3 is 15 residues. V was pared by 4 bases and J by 1 base, with 3 bases of the junction left unmatched. CDR1 and CDR2 (germline): LGHDT, YNNKEL (reference sequence). The CDR3 DNA reads as TGTGCCAGCAGCCGGTTAGCGGGGGGGTCCTACGAGCAGTACTTC. Amino acids: CASSRLAGGSYEQYF.

The chain couples TRBV9 to TRBJ2-7; 8 positions match TRBD1. J was trimmed by 4 bases and V by 3 bases; bases with no gene match: 6. CDR3 size: 14 residues. In germline, CDR1 is SGDLS, CDR2 YYNGEE. CDR3 residues: CASSASHRGYEQYF. For the CDR3, the DNA is TGTGCCAGCAGCGCTTCCCACAGGGGGTACGAGCAGTACTTC.

The chain joins TRBV28 to TRBJ2-5; 10 positions agree with TRBD1. The CDR3 runs 15 residues. The junction had 5 bases not matched to a gene; V was cut back by 4 bases and J by 3 bases. Per germline, CDR1 MDHEN and CDR2 SYDVKM. CDR3 in amino acids: CASSYRDRGEETQYF. The CDR3 bases are TGTGCCAGCAGTTACCGGGACAGGGGAGAAGAGACCCAGTACTTC.

J is TRBJ1-1 and V is TRBV5-1; a possible D gene is TRBD1 (6 bases). CDR1 SGHRS and CDR2 YFSETQ come from the germline V gene. V shed 4 bases and J shed 1 base, with 11 bases lying between them. This CDR3 is built from 14 residues. The CDR3 loop is CASSMGHSNTEAFF. The CDR3 region has the DNA TGCGCCAGCAGCATGGGACACTCGAACACTGAAGCTTTCTTT.

The CDR3 DNA reads TGTGCCAGCAGTTTGGTCTCGGGCGGAGGGCCCCTCCGCTACAATGAGCAGTTCTTC. It codes for CASSLVSGGGPLRYNEQFF. The chain is built from TRBV28 and TRBJ2-1; tentatively, D is TRBD2 (6 bases). With 3 bases removed from V and 3 bases from J, the gap between germline ends came to 24 bases. The CDR3 contains 19 residues. Looked up from germline, CDR1 is MDHEN and CDR2 is SYDVKM.

The chain employs TRBV6-1 and TRBJ2-1; a weak D match, TRBD2 (5 bases). Trimming took off 6 bases at V and 6 bases at J, with 6 bases between the two ends. Germline CDR1 reads MNHNS; CDR2 reads SASEGT. This CDR3 comprises 11 residues. CDR3 residues: CASRSGNEQFF. CDR3 coding DNA: TGTGCCAGCAGGAGCGGCAATGAGCAGTTCTTC.

The chain uses TRBV12-3 or TRBV12-4 and TRBJ2-1; a possible D gene is TRBD1 (5 bases). CDR3 length: 13 amino acids. V shed 6 bases and J shed 8 bases, with 14 bases lying between them. The CDR3 reads CASSTSRGDEQFF. The CDR3 region has the DNA TGTGCCAGCAGCACATCAAGGGGCGATGAGCAGTTCTTC.

The chain employs TRBV7-9 and TRBJ1-1; D unclear. Germline V lookup: CDR1 SEHNR, CDR2 FQNEAQ (reference sequence). V lost 3 bases to trimming and J lost 1 base, with 6 bases between them. This CDR3 has 13 amino acids. CDR3 amino acids: CASSFGGNTEAFF. CDR3 sequence (DNA): TGTGCCAGCAGCTTCGGTGGGAACACTGAAGCTTTCTTT.

The DNA for the CDR3 is TGTGCCAGCAGCAAATGCGCGAGCGGGAGAGGGCATGAGCAGTTCTTC. Translation: CASSKCASGRGHEQFF. The V call is TRBV21-1, the J call TRBJ2-1; the tabulated D call, TRBD2, remains unverified against the DNA. TRBV21-1 has pseudogene status. The CDR3 runs to 16 residues.

The chain couples TRBV30 to TRBJ2-2; possible D gene TRBD1, 6 bases. Trimming took off 2 bases at V and 4 bases at J, with 8 bases between the two ends. CDR3 size: 13 residues. From germline, CDR1 is GTSNPN and CDR2 SVGIG (reference sequence). This CDR3 reads CAWSTGTTGELFF. The CDR3 DNA reads TGTGCCTGGAGTACAGGGACCACCGGGGAGCTGTTTTTT.

The V and J genes are TRBV9 and TRBJ1-2; D possibly corresponds to TRBD1 (6 bases). Germline V gene lookup returns CDR1 SGDLS and CDR2 YYNGEE. V was cut by 4 bases and J by 8 bases, with 18 bases left in between. The CDR3 is 14 residues long. CDR3 bases: TGTGCCAGCAGCCCATTCCAGGGGCGACGGGGCTACACCTTC. Protein: CASSPFQGRRGYTF.

The chain couples TRBV28 to TRBJ2-1, with TRBD2 identical over 11 bases. V lost 6 bases to trimming and J lost 7 bases; unmatched junction nucleotides: 14. Germline lookup yields CDR1 MDHEN and CDR2 SYDVKM. The CDR3 length is 17 residues. The CDR3 reads CASSNTLSGRARNEQFF. As DNA, the CDR3 is TGTGCCAGCAGCAACACCCTTAGCGGGAGGGCCCGGAATGAGCAGTTCTTC.

The rearrangement uses TRBV7-8 and TRBJ1-4; 7 nucleotides match TRBD1. The CDR3 has 16 residues. Trimming cost V 4 bases and J 6 bases; bases outside gene matches: 11. From germline, CDR1 is SGHVS and CDR2 FQNEAQ. The DNA for the CDR3 is TGTGCCAGCAGCTCCAAGCGTCAAAGGGGGCATGAAAAACTGTTTTTT. Translation gives CASSSKRQRGHEKLFF.

The V gene is TRBV5-6, the J gene TRBJ2-1, with 7 bases aligning to TRBD1. The CDR3 totals 14 residues. V trimming: 1 base; J trimming: 2 bases; junction bases outside the gene matches: 0. Germline V gives CDR1 SGHDT, CDR2 YYEEEE. DNA for the CDR3: TGTGCCAGCAGCTTGACAGGGGCCTACAATGAGCAGTTCTTC. Translated: CASSLTGAYNEQFF.

The chain links TRBV19 to TRBJ1-3; D gene ambiguous. Germline CDR1 LNHDA, CDR2 SQIVND (reference sequence). The CDR3 runs to 14 residues. The V gene lost 9 bases and the J gene lost 8 bases, with 20 bases spanning the gap. CDR3 residues: CASKPSSPGDTIYF. CDR3 nucleotides: TGTGCCAGCAAACCTAGTTCTCCGGGAGACACCATATATTTT. Using reference TRBV19 and TRBJ1-3 for the parts outside the CDR3, the full variable domain is DGGITQSPKYLFRKEGQNVTLSCEQNLNHDAMYWYRQDPGQGLRLIYYSQIVNDFQKGDIAEGYSVSREKKESFPLTVTSAQKNPTAFYLCASKPSSPGDTIYFGEGSWLTVV.

This clone was seen only once. This rearrangement joins TRBV2 to TRBJ1-1; D is undetermined. Germline V gene data show CDR1 as SNHLY and CDR2 as FYNNEI. Trimming cost V 4 bases and J 1 base, with 7 bases left between them. CDR3 size: 13 residues. CDR3 protein: CASSASGNTEAFF. The CDR3 DNA follows: TGTGCCAGCAGTGCTAGCGGGAACACTGAAGCTTTCTTT.

The J gene is TRBJ2-7, the V gene TRBV6-2 or TRBV6-3; 10 bases agree with TRBD1. The CDR3 has 15 residues. Trimming at V came to 2 bases and at J to 3 bases, leaving 4 bases not matched to a gene. Germline CDR1 reads MNHEY; CDR2 reads SVGEGT. The CDR3 region is CASSYRGTGVYEQYF. The CDR3 DNA follows: TGTGCCAGCAGTTACCGAGGGACAGGGGTCTACGAGCAGTACTTC.

The chain joins TRBV27 to TRBJ1-2; D remains unclear. The V gene lost 4 bases and the J gene lost 4 bases, with 22 bases spanning the gap. Germline V lookup: CDR1 MNHEY, CDR2 SMNVEV (reference sequence). The CDR3 runs 17 residues. In nucleotides, the CDR3 is TGTGCCAGCAGTTATCTCCCCCTTCGGGTGGCTGTCTATGGCTACACCTTC. Protein: CASSYLPLRVAVYGYTF.

This clone showed up just once. J is TRBJ1-5 and V is TRBV6-5; D may be TRBD1 (6 bases). The V end was cut by 5 bases, the J end by 0 bases, with 11 bases between. The CDR3 totals 15 residues. The germline V gene has CDR1 MNHEY and CDR2 SVGAGI. CDR3 loop: CASSHRTDSNQPQHF. CDR3 bases: TGTGCCAGCAGTCATCGGACAGATAGCAATCAGCCCCAGCATTTT.

This sequence joins TRBV7-2 and TRBJ1-4; no clear D. The V gene's germline CDR1 is SGHTA and CDR2 FQGNSA. The V and J ends lost 4 bases and 6 bases respectively, with 12 bases between them. The CDR3 loop spans 14 amino acids. The CDR3 DNA follows: TGTGCCAGCAGCTCCGGAGAATTGGATGAAAAACTGTTTTTT. This sequence encodes CASSSGELDEKLFF.

This sequence joins TRBV13 and TRBJ1-1; no reliable D call. CDR3 size: 13 residues. Looked up from germline, CDR1 is PRHDT and CDR2 is FYEKMQ (reference sequence). The germline V and J ends were trimmed by 1 base and 0 bases, with 3 bases remaining between them. The CDR3 DNA sequence: TGTGCCAGCAGCTTAGCATTGAACACTGAAGCTTTCTTT. It specifies CASSLALNTEAFF.